The rows below give T cell receptor beta chains drawn from one sample of a study of blood T cell repertoires in COVID-19. Libraries were prepared by immunoSEQ multiplex PCR; TCRdb keeps only in-frame clonotypes and omits some of them. The table shows 93,000 or so clones, with about 90% occurring only once. The sequenced sample consisted of peripheral blood. The source of these receptors is a man between 45 and 60 years old in a cohort sampled during active COVID-19. Each CDR3 is given with its conserved first and last residue. Fields, in order: CDR3 length, clone size, J gene, V gene, D gene, CDR3 protein, CDR3 DNA. A D gene is named only where the DNA matches it firmly. The size field is filled for only some rows; it gives once, few, many or a size class.

len: 18; abundance: NA; j_gene: TRBJ1-1; v_gene: TRBV6-2/TRBV6-3; d_gene: TRBD1; CDR3aa: CASSYGRVLTGANTEAFF; CDR3nt: TGTGCCAGCAGTTATGGGAGGGTCCTGACAGGGGCGAACACTGAAGCTTTCTTT
len: 16; abundance: NA; j_gene: TRBJ1-2; v_gene: TRBV6-5; d_gene: TRBD1; CDR3aa: CASSYSQGGGFYGYTF; CDR3nt: TGTGCCAGCAGTTACTCACAGGGGGGCGGCTTCTATGGCTACACCTTC
len: 16; abundance: NA; j_gene: TRBJ2-6; v_gene: TRBV2; d_gene: TRBD1; CDR3aa: CACDGQGVAGANVLTF; CDR3nt: TGTGCCTGCGATGGACAGGGTGTTGCTGGGGCCAACGTCCTGACTTTC
len: 12; abundance: NA; j_gene: TRBJ1-2; v_gene: TRBV28; d_gene: NA; CDR3aa: CASSLTDYGYTF; CDR3nt: TGTGCCAGCAGTTTAACAGACTATGGCTACACCTTC
len: 13; abundance: NA; j_gene: TRBJ1-2; v_gene: TRBV19; d_gene: TRBD1; CDR3aa: CASSPTGGYGYTF; CDR3nt: TGTGCCAGTAGTCCAACAGGGGGCTATGGCTACACCTTC
len: 15; abundance: NA; j_gene: TRBJ1-4; v_gene: TRBV11-2; d_gene: NA; CDR3aa: CASSLRWGGNEKLFF; CDR3nt: TGTGCCAGCAGCCTCCGTTGGGGGGGGAATGAAAAACTGTTTTTT
len: 16; abundance: NA; j_gene: TRBJ2-1; v_gene: TRBV7-7; d_gene: NA; CDR3aa: CASSLSSSSGNNEQFF; CDR3nt: TGTGCCAGCAGCTTATCGTCCTCTTCAGGGAACAATGAGCAGTTCTTC
len: 14; abundance: NA; j_gene: TRBJ2-7; v_gene: TRBV5-1; d_gene: NA; CDR3aa: CASRRQTDSYEQYF; CDR3nt: TGCGCCAGCAGAAGACAGACCGACTCCTACGAGCAGTACTTC
len: 11; abundance: once; j_gene: TRBJ1-1; v_gene: TRBV15; d_gene: TRBD1; CDR3aa: CATNGQGKAFF; CDR3nt: TGTGCCACCAACGGACAGGGAAAAGCTTTCTTT
len: 13; abundance: NA; j_gene: TRBJ2-1; v_gene: TRBV14; d_gene: NA; CDR3aa: CASSKDSYNEQFF; CDR3nt: TGTGCCAGCAGCAAGGACAGCTACAATGAGCAGTTCTTC
len: 13; abundance: NA; j_gene: TRBJ1-2; v_gene: TRBV15; d_gene: NA; CDR3aa: CATSGQPGAGYTF; CDR3nt: TGTGCCACCAGCGGACAGCCCGGGGCGGGCTACACCTTC
len: 11; abundance: NA; j_gene: TRBJ1-1; v_gene: TRBV2; d_gene: TRBD1; CDR3aa: CASSFRDSAFF; CDR3nt: TGTGCCAGCAGTTTCCGGGACAGTGCTTTCTTT
len: 14; abundance: NA; j_gene: TRBJ2-1; v_gene: TRBV7-9; d_gene: TRBD1; CDR3aa: CATHKGTAAYEQFF; CDR3nt: TGTGCCACCCACAAAGGGACAGCGGCTTATGAGCAGTTCTTC
len: 16; abundance: NA; j_gene: TRBJ1-5; v_gene: TRBV4-2; d_gene: NA; CDR3aa: CASSQESGVSNQPQHF; CDR3nt: TGTGCCAGCAGCCAAGAATCCGGGGTGAGCAATCAGCCCCAGCATTTT
len: 16; abundance: NA; j_gene: TRBJ2-2; v_gene: TRBV28; d_gene: NA; CDR3aa: CASIGGGWGNTGELFF; CDR3nt: TGTGCCAGCATTGGGGGGGGCTGGGGGAACACCGGGGAGCTGTTTTTT
len: 15; abundance: NA; j_gene: TRBJ2-3; v_gene: TRBV11-2; d_gene: TRBD2; CDR3aa: CASSAGTSGTDTQYF; CDR3nt: TGTGCCAGCAGTGCCGGGACTAGCGGGACAGATACGCAGTATTTT
len: 14; abundance: NA; j_gene: TRBJ2-7; v_gene: TRBV6-5; d_gene: NA; CDR3aa: CASSLGGRSEEQYF; CDR3nt: TGTGCCAGCAGTTTGGGGGGAAGGTCTGAAGAGCAGTACTTC
len: 12; abundance: NA; j_gene: TRBJ1-1; v_gene: TRBV29-1; d_gene: NA; CDR3aa: CSVRQDRTEAFF; CDR3nt: TGCAGCGTTCGACAGGATCGGACTGAAGCTTTCTTT
len: 13; abundance: NA; j_gene: TRBJ1-1; v_gene: TRBV2; d_gene: NA; CDR3aa: CASSEDRNTEAFF; CDR3nt: TGTGCCAGCAGTGAGGACAGGAACACTGAAGCTTTCTTT
len: 16; abundance: few; j_gene: TRBJ2-7; v_gene: TRBV27; d_gene: TRBD1; CDR3aa: CASSLRTGGDNYEQYF; CDR3nt: TGTGCCAGCAGTTTACGCACAGGGGGCGATAACTACGAGCAGTACTTC
len: 17; abundance: NA; j_gene: TRBJ2-3; v_gene: TRBV15; d_gene: TRBD2; CDR3aa: CATSTGTSGRSTDTQYF; CDR3nt: TGTGCCACCAGCACCGGGACTAGCGGGAGGAGCACAGATACGCAGTATTTT
len: 19; abundance: NA; j_gene: TRBJ2-2; v_gene: TRBV9; d_gene: TRBD2; CDR3aa: CASSVAGGSGAKVGGELFF; CDR3nt: TGTGCCAGCAGCGTCGCCGGGGGGTCCGGGGCCAAGGTTGGCGGGGAGCTGTTTTTT
len: 17; abundance: NA; j_gene: TRBJ1-1; v_gene: TRBV11-3; d_gene: TRBD1; CDR3aa: CASSLGRAGGIGLSAFF; CDR3nt: TGTGCCAGCAGCTTAGGTCGCGCAGGGGGAATTGGATTATCAGCTTTCTTT
len: 15; abundance: NA; j_gene: TRBJ2-2; v_gene: TRBV6-5; d_gene: TRBD2; CDR3aa: CASILAGQVTGELFF; CDR3nt: TGTGCCAGCATTCTAGCGGGACAAGTCACCGGGGAGCTGTTTTTT
len: 16; abundance: NA; j_gene: TRBJ2-5; v_gene: TRBV28; d_gene: TRBD1; CDR3aa: CASSRPPRGLSETQYF; CDR3nt: TGTGCCAGCAGCCGACCCCCCAGGGGGCTGAGTGAGACCCAGTACTTC
len: 15; abundance: few; j_gene: TRBJ1-1; v_gene: TRBV24-1; d_gene: TRBD1; CDR3aa: CATSEGDSSDTEAFF; CDR3nt: TGTGCCACCAGTGAGGGGGACAGCTCAGACACTGAAGCTTTCTTT
len: 15; abundance: NA; j_gene: TRBJ2-2; v_gene: TRBV6-5; d_gene: TRBD2; CDR3aa: CASRPRTSGAGELFF; CDR3nt: TGTGCCAGCAGACCCCGGACTAGCGGGGCCGGGGAGCTGTTTTTT
len: 12; abundance: NA; j_gene: TRBJ2-5; v_gene: TRBV19; d_gene: NA; CDR3aa: CASSTPGETQYF; CDR3nt: TGTGCCAGTAGCACACCGGGGGAGACCCAGTACTTC
len: 16; abundance: NA; j_gene: TRBJ1-1; v_gene: TRBV7-8; d_gene: NA; CDR3aa: CASSLAPRESRTEAFF; CDR3nt: TGTGCCAGCAGCTTAGCGCCCCGGGAGTCGCGCACTGAAGCTTTCTTT
len: 14; abundance: NA; j_gene: TRBJ1-2; v_gene: TRBV18; d_gene: NA; CDR3aa: CASSPSGFEYGYTF; CDR3nt: TGTGCCAGCTCACCATCGGGTTTTGAATATGGCTACACCTTC
len: 15; abundance: NA; j_gene: TRBJ1-1; v_gene: TRBV7-2; d_gene: NA; CDR3aa: CASSLGSGAGDEAFF; CDR3nt: TGTGCCAGCAGCTTAGGGTCAGGGGCGGGGGATGAAGCTTTCTTT
len: 15; abundance: NA; j_gene: TRBJ1-3; v_gene: TRBV5-1; d_gene: NA; CDR3aa: CASSLGDDGGNTIYF; CDR3nt: TGCGCCAGCAGCTTGGGCGACGATGGGGGGAACACCATATATTTT
len: 15; abundance: once; j_gene: TRBJ2-3; v_gene: TRBV9; d_gene: TRBD1; CDR3aa: CASSVQGQVYDTQYF; CDR3nt: TGTGCCAGCAGCGTTCAAGGACAGGTCTACGATACGCAGTATTTT
len: 19; abundance: NA; j_gene: TRBJ2-2; v_gene: TRBV7-2; d_gene: TRBD2; CDR3aa: CASSHPGDTGGLNTGELFF; CDR3nt: TGTGCCAGCAGCCACCCAGGGGACACGGGGGGGCTGAACACCGGGGAGCTGTTTTTT
len: 16; abundance: NA; j_gene: TRBJ2-6; v_gene: TRBV19; d_gene: TRBD1; CDR3aa: CAAGGQGLSGANVLTF; CDR3nt: TGTGCCGCCGGCGGACAGGGGCTCTCTGGGGCCAACGTCCTGACTTTC
len: 13; abundance: once; j_gene: TRBJ2-1; v_gene: TRBV19; d_gene: TRBD1; CDR3aa: CASTGGAYNEQFF; CDR3nt: TGTGCCAGCACAGGGGGTGCCTACAATGAGCAGTTCTTC
len: 13; abundance: few; j_gene: TRBJ2-1; v_gene: TRBV12-3/TRBV12-4; d_gene: NA; CDR3aa: CASSFPGYNEQFF; CDR3nt: TGTGCCAGCAGTTTCCCCGGGTACAATGAGCAGTTCTTC